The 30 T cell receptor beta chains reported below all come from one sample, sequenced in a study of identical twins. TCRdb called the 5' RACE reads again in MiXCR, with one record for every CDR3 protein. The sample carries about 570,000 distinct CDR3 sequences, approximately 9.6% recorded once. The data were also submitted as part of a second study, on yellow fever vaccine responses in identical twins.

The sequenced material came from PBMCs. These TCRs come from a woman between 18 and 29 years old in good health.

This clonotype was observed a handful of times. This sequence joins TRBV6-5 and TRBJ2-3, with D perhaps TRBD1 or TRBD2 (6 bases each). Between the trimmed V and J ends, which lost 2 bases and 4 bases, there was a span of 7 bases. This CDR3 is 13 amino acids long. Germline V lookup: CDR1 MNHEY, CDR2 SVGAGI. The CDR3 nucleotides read TGTGCCAGCAGTTACAGGGGGGCAGATACGCAGTATTTT. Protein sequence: CASSYRGADTQYF.

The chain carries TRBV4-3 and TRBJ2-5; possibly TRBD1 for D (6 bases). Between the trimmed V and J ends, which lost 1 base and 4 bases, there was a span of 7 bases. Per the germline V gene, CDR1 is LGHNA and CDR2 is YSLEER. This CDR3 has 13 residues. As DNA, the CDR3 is TGCGCCAGCAGCCAAGCAGGGGCAGAGACCCAGTACTTC. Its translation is CASSQAGAETQYF.

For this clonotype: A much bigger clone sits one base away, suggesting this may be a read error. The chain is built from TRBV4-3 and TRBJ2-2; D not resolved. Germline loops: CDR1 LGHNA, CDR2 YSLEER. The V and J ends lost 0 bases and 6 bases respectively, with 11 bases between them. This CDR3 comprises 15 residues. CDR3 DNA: TGCGCCAGCAGCCAAGATCCTAATCTGTCCGGGGAGCTGTTTTTT. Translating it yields CASSQDPNLSGELFF.

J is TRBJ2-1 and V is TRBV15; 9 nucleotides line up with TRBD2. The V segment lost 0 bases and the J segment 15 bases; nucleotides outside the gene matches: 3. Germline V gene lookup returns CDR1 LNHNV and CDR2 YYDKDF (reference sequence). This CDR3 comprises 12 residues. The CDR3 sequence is CATSRETSGRFF. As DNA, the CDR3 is TGTGCCACCAGCAGAGAGACTAGCGGTCGGTTCTTC.

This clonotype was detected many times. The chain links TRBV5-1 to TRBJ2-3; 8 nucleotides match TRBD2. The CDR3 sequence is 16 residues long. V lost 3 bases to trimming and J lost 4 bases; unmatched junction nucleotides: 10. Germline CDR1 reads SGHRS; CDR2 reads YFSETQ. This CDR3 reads CASSYDGGAVADTQYF. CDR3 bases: TGCGCCAGCAGCTATGACGGGGGGGCCGTCGCAGATACGCAGTATTTT.

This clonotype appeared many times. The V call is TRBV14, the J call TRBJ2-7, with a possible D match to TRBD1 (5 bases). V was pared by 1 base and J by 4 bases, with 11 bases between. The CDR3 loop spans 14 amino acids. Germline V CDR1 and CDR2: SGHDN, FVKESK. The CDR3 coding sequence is TGTGCCAGCAGCCAAGGTCTCAGGGAATACGAGCAGTACTTC. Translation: CASSQGLREYEQYF. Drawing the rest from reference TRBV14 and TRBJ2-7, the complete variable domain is EAGVTQFPSHSVIEKGQTVTLRCDPISGHDNLYWYRRVMGKEIKFLLHFVKESKQDESGMPNNRFLAERTGGTYSTLKVQPAELEDSGVYFCASSQGLREYEQYFGPGTRLTVT.

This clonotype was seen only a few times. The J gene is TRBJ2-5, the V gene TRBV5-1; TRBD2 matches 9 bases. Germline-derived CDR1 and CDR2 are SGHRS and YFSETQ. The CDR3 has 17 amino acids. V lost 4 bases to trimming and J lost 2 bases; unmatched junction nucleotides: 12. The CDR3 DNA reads TGCGCCAGCAGCCCCGATGTGGCGGGAGGGTATCAAGAGACCCAGTACTTC. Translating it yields CASSPDVAGGYQETQYF.

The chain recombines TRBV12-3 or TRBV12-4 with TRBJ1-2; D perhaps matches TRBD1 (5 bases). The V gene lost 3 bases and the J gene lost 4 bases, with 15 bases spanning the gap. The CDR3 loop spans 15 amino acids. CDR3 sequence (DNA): TGTGCCAGCAGTTTCTCCGCTTCAGGGTTCTATGGCTACACCTTC. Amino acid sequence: CASSFSASGFYGYTF.

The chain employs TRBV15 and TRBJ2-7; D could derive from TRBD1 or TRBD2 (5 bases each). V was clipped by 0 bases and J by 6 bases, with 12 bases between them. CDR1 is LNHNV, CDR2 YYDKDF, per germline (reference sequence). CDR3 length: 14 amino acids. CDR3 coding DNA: TGTGCCACCAGCAGAGATCTTGGGGGTGGCGAGCAGTACTTC. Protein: CATSRDLGGGEQYF.

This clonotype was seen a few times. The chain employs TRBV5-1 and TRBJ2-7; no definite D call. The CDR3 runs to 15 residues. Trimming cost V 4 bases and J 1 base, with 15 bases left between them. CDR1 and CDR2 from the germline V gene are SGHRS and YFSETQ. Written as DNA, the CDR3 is TGCGCCAGCAGCCTGGGTGTCGGTTCTTCCTACGAGCAGTACTTC. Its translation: CASSLGVGSSYEQYF.

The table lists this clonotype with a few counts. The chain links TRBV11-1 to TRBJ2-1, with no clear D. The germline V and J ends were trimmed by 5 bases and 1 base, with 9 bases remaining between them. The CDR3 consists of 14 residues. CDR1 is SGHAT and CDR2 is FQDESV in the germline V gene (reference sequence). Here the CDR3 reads CASSTRSSYNEQFF. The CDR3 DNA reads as TGTGCCAGCAGCACCAGATCGTCCTACAATGAGCAGTTCTTC.

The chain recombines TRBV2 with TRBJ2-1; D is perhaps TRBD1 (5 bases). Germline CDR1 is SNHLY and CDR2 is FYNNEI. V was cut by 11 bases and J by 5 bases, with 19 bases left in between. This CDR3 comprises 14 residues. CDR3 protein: CACPRKWGDNEQFF. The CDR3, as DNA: TGTGCCTGCCCAAGAAAATGGGGCGACAATGAGCAGTTCTTC.

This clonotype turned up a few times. CDR3 region: CSARDFGRNTDTQYF. In DNA form, the CDR3 reads TGCAGTGCTAGAGATTTCGGCAGAAACACAGATACGCAGTATTTT. The chain is built from TRBV20-1 and TRBJ2-3; unclear D gene. CDR3 length equals 15 residues. V was clipped by 0 bases and J by 2 bases, with 12 bases between them. The V gene's germline CDR1 is DFQATT and CDR2 SNEGSKA (reference sequence).

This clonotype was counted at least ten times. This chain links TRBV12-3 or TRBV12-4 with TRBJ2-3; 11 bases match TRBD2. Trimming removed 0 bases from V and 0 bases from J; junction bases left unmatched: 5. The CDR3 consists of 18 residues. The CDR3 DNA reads TGTGCCAGCAGTTTAGCGTCTTGGACTAGCGGGAGCACAGATACGCAGTATTTT. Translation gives CASSLASWTSGSTDTQYF.

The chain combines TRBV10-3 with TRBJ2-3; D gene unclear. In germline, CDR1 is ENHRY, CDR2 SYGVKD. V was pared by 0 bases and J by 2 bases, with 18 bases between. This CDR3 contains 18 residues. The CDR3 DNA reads TGTGCCATCAGTGAGTCGACTCGGATTATCGCCAACACAGATACGCAGTATTTT. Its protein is CAISESTRIIANTDTQYF.

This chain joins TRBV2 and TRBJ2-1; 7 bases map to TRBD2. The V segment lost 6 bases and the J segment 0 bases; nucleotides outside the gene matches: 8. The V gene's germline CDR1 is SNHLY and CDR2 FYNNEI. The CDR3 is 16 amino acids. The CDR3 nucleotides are TGTGCCAGCAGAATGCCCGGGGGGAGCTCCTACAATGAGCAGTTCTTC. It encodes CASRMPGGSSYNEQFF.

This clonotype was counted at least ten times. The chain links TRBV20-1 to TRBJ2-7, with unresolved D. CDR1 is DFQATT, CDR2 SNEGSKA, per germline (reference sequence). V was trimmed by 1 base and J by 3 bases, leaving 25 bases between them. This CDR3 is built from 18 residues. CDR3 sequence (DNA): TGCAGTGCTAGAGTCTACGCGAAGGTCCTACGAGCGAGCTACGAGCAGTACTTC. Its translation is CSARVYAKVLRASYEQYF.

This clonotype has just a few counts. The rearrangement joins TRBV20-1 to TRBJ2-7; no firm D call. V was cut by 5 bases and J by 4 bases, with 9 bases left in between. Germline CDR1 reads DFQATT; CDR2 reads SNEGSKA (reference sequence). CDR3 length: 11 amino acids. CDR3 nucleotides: TGCAGTGCTGCTACAGAATACGAGCAGTACTTC. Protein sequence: CSAATEYEQYF.

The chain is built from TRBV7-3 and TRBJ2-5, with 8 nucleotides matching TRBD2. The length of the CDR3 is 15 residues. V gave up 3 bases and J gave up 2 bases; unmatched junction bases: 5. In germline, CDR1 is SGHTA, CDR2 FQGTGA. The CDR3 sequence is CASSLAAGAQETQYF. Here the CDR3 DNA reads TGTGCCAGCAGCTTGGCAGCGGGAGCTCAAGAGACCCAGTACTTC.

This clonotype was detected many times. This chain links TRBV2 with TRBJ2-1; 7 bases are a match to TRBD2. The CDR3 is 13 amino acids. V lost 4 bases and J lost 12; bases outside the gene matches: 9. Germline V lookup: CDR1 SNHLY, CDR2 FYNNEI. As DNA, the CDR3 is TGTGCCAGCAGTGTGGACATGTCGGGGGGGCAGTTCTTC. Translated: CASSVDMSGGQFF.

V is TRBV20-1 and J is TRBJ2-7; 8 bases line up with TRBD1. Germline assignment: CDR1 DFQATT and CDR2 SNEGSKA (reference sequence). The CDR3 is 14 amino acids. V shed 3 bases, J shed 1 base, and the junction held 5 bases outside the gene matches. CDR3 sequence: CSASDRTGSYEQYF. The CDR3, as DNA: TGCAGTGCTAGCGATCGGACAGGGTCCTACGAGCAGTACTTC.

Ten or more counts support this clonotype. CDR3 nucleotide sequence: TGTGCCAGCAGTTACTCGAAAGCGAGCCTTATGAACACTGAAGCTTTCTTT. Translated, it gives CASSYSKASLMNTEAFF. The rearrangement joins TRBV6-2 or TRBV6-3 to TRBJ1-1; no firm D call. CDR3 length equals 17 residues. The germline V gene encodes CDR1 MNHEY and CDR2 SVGEGT. V gave up 0 bases and J gave up 0 bases, with 14 bases separating them.

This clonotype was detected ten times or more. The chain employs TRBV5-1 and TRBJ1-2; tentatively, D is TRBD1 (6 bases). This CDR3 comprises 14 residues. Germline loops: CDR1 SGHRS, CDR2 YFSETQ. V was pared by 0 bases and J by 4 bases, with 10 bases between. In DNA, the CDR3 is TGCGCCAGCAGCTTGGCAGGGGAATCCTATGGCTACACCTTC. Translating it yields CASSLAGESYGYTF.

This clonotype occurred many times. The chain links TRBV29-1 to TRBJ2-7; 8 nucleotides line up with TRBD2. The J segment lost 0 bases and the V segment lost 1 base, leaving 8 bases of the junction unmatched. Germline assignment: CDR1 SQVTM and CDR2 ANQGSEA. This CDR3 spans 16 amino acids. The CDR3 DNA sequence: TGCAGCGTTGAAGGAGATTATACTAGCGGCTCCTACGAGCAGTACTTC. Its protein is CSVEGDYTSGSYEQYF.

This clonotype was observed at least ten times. The CDR3 DNA is TGCAGCGTTGGTCTATACAATGAGCAGTTCTTC. It specifies CSVGLYNEQFF. This chain links TRBV29-1 with TRBJ2-1; D call uncertain. The CDR3 is made up of 11 amino acids. V was cut by 4 bases and J by 4 bases, with 5 bases left in between. From germline, CDR1 is SQVTM and CDR2 ANQGSEA.

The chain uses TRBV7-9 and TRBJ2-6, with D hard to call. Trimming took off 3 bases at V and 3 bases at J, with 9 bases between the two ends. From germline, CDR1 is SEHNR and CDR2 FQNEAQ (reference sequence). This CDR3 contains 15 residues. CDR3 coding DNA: TGTGCCAGCAGCTTCCGGTGGGGTGGGGCCAACGTCCTGACTTTC. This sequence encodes CASSFRWGGANVLTF.

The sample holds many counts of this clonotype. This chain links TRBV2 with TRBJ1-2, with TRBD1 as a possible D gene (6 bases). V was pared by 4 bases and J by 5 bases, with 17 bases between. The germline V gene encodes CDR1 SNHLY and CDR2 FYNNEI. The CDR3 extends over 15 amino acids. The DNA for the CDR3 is TGTGCCAGCAGTGCAGATACCGGGACACTTTATGGCTACACCTTC. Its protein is CASSADTGTLYGYTF.

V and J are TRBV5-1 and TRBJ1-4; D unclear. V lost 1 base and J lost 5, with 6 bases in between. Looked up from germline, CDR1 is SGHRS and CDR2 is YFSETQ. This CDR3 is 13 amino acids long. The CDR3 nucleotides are TGCGCCAGCAGCTTGAACCAGAATGAAAAACTGTTTTTT. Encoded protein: CASSLNQNEKLFF.

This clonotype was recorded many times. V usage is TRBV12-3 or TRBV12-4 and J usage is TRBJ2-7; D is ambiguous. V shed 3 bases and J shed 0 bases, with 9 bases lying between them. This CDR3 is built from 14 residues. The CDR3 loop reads CASSLGDTSYEQYF. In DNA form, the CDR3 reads TGTGCCAGCAGTTTGGGCGACACCTCCTACGAGCAGTACTTC.

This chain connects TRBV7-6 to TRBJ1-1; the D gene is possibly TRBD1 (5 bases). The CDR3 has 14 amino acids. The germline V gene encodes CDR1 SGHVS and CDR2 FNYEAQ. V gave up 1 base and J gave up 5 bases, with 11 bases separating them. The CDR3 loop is CASSLGLPGTEAFF. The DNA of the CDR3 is TGTGCCAGCAGCTTAGGGCTTCCAGGGACTGAAGCTTTCTTT.